One sample yielded the 17 T cell receptor beta chains listed below, sequenced in a study of CD8+CD57+ T cells in acquired aplastic anemia. The template used for profiling TCR beta VDJ and CDR3 was genomic DNA. Each CDR3 protein is one row after TCRdb ran MiXCR on the reads. The sample lists about 80,000 distinct CDR3 sequences, under 50% occurring once. The sequencing input was sorted CD4+, CD8+, or CD8+CD57+ T cells (not recorded which) from PBMCs. These receptors all stem from a human donor in good health, serving as a control.

CDR3 coding DNA: TGTGCCAGCAGTTCTAAACCCCAGGGATGGTCCTACAATGAGCAGTTCTTC. Encoded protein: CASSSKPQGWSYNEQFF. V and J are TRBV2 and TRBJ2-1; D is perhaps TRBD1 (5 bases). Trimming cost V 5 bases and J 1 base, with 18 bases left between them. The CDR3 runs 17 residues. Germline CDR1 SNHLY, CDR2 FYNNEI.

This clonotype was detected a few times. A read error may explain this, as a much larger clone is one base away. V is TRBV7-8 and J is TRBJ2-1, with a possible D match to TRBD1 (5 bases). The germline V gene has CDR1 SGHVS and CDR2 FQNEAQ. The CDR3 loop spans 13 amino acids. V was shortened by 1 base and J by 9 bases, with 10 bases between the two germline ends. The CDR3 reads CASSLGIGVEQFF. The CDR3, as DNA: TGTGCCAGCAGCTTAGGGATAGGGGTTGAGCAGTTCTTC.

The gene calls are TRBV29-1 and TRBJ2-3; 10 bases fit TRBD2. This CDR3 has 17 amino acids. The ends lost 5 bases at V and 5 bases at J; junction bases unmatched: 16. Germline V lookup: CDR1 SQVTM, CDR2 ANQGSEA. The CDR3 sequence is CSVTPLSGRLSGDTQYF. The CDR3 bases are TGCAGCGTTACCCCCCTTAGCGGGAGGTTATCAGGAGATACGCAGTATTTT.

The J gene is TRBJ1-6, the V gene TRBV20-1; a weak D match, TRBD1 (5 bases). CDR3 length equals 16 residues. Germline V gene sequence: CDR1 DFQATT, CDR2 SNEGSKA (reference sequence). V lost 0 bases and J lost 6, with 15 bases in between. The CDR3 DNA sequence: TGCAGTGCTAGAGACGTTACCAGGGTTGGTAATTCACCCCTCCACTTT. Translating gives CSARDVTRVGNSPLHF.

In the case of this clonotype: This could be a read error, since a much larger clone is one nucleotide away. V gene TRBV5-5 combines with J gene TRBJ2-7; D is uncertain. Germline-derived CDR1 and CDR2 are SGHKS and YYEKEE (reference sequence). The CDR3 totals 14 residues. This CDR3 reads CASSLVNRNYEQCF. The DNA for the CDR3 is TGTGCCAGCAGCTTGGTTAACCGAAACTACGAGCAGTGCTTC.

A word on this clonotype: A much larger clone differs by one base, so this may be a read error. The genes are TRBV19 and TRBJ1-4; D may be TRBD1 (5 bases). The length of the CDR3 is 16 residues. The V gene's germline CDR1 is LNHDA and CDR2 SQIVND (reference sequence). CDR3 sequence (DNA): TGTGCCGGTAGTATAGCCGTAGGGGTTTACGGTGAAAAACTGTTTTTT. It specifies CAGSIAVGVYGEKLFF.

There are many counts of this clonotype. The chain combines TRBV12-3 or TRBV12-4 with TRBJ2-5, with D possibly being TRBD2 (6 bases). This CDR3 contains 14 residues. The V gene lost 6 bases and the J gene lost 5 bases, with 16 bases spanning the gap. Here the CDR3 DNA reads TGTGCCAGCAGCAAGGAGGGGCGATGGGAGACCCAGTACTTC. Its translation: CASSKEGRWETQYF.

J is TRBJ1-1 and V is TRBV25-1; 10 bases agree with TRBD1. The CDR3 contains 15 residues. Germline CDR1 reads MGHDK; CDR2 reads SYGVNS. Trimming cost V 5 bases and J 3 bases; bases outside gene matches: 6. CDR3 nucleotide sequence: TGTGCCAGCAGTCCGCCCGGACAGGGGGACACTGAAGCTTTCTTT. Protein: CASSPPGQGDTEAFF.

As concerns this clonotype: One junction end disagrees with the germline gene, perhaps due to a read error. The rearrangement uses TRBV9 and TRBJ2-5; tentative D call: TRBD2 (5 bases). The CDR3 sequence is 12 residues long. Germline V gene data show CDR1 as SGDLS and CDR2 as YYNGEE. This CDR3 is CASSVAGETQHF. CDR3 nucleotide sequence: TGTGCCAGCAGCGTAGCTGGGGAGACCCAGCACTTC.

There are a few counts of this clonotype. The chain uses TRBV10-3 and TRBJ2-3, with 11 bases lining up with TRBD2. The V gene's germline CDR1 is ENHRY and CDR2 SYGVKD. The CDR3 loop spans 16 amino acids. V lost 6 bases, J lost 6 bases, and 11 bases stayed unmatched. For the CDR3, the DNA is TGTGCCATCAGCCTCCCACTAGCGGGAGCGGGTGATACGCAGTATTTT. Encoded protein: CAISLPLAGAGDTQYF.

This clonotype was seen a few times. A read error may account for a junction end that differs from germline. This chain links TRBV12-3 or TRBV12-4 with TRBJ1-2; D might be TRBD1 (5 bases). The CDR3 has 15 amino acids. The CDR3, as DNA: TGTGCCAGCAGTTTAGCGGGGGGAGGAAACTATGGCTGCACCTTC. It is translated as CASSLAGGGNYGCTF.

This clonotype showed up just once. It may be a read error: a sequence one base away is much more abundant. The chain joins TRBV5-1 to TRBJ2-1; D is unresolved. Germline V gene sequence: CDR1 SGHRS, CDR2 YFSETQ. This CDR3 has 12 residues. The CDR3 DNA follows: TGCGCCAGCAGCCTTAGTGGAAATGGGCAGTTCTTC. This encodes CASSLSGNGQFF.

The chain employs TRBV29-1 and TRBJ1-2; no firm D call. V shed 3 bases and J shed 12 bases, with 11 bases lying between them. CDR3 length: 10 residues. Germline V CDR1 and CDR2: SQVTM, ANQGSEA. CDR3 coding DNA: TGCAGCGTTGACGCTGGTGGAAACACCTTC. Its protein product is CSVDAGGNTF.

The genes are TRBV4-2 and TRBJ2-2; TRBD2 is a possible D gene (5 bases). Per germline, CDR1 LGHNA and CDR2 YNFKEQ. The V end was cut by 0 bases, the J end by 2 bases, with 13 bases between. This CDR3 spans 17 amino acids. This CDR3 reads CASSQDELDGNTGELFF. The CDR3, as DNA: TGTGCCAGCAGCCAAGACGAACTAGATGGTAACACCGGGGAGCTGTTTTTT.

The V and J genes are TRBV25-1 and TRBJ2-3, with D possibly TRBD1 on 7 matching bases. V lost 6 bases and J lost 4, with 23 bases in between. The CDR3 is made up of 17 amino acids. The germline gives CDR1 MGHDK, CDR2 SYGVNS. The CDR3 DNA reads as TGTGCCAGCAGCCCGACTACAGGGGAGGTTTCCGCAGATACGCAGTATTTT. Encoded protein: CASSPTTGEVSADTQYF.

V and J are TRBV5-8 and TRBJ2-5; D may match TRBD1 or TRBD2 (5 bases each). Germline V gene lookup returns CDR1 SGHTS and CDR2 YDEGEE. The CDR3 is 15 residues long. V gave up 2 bases and J gave up 4 bases, with 15 bases separating them. CDR3 residues: CASSFRPGTGETQYF. DNA for the CDR3: TGTGCCAGCAGCTTCCGCCCAGGGACCGGAGAGACCCAGTACTTC.

The chain recombines TRBV20-1 with TRBJ2-7; D remains ambiguous. CDR1 DFQATT and CDR2 SNEGSKA come from the germline V gene (reference sequence). Trimming pared 3 bases from V and 0 bases from J, leaving 24 bases between. The CDR3 spans 18 residues. Here the CDR3 DNA reads TGCAGTGCTAGCGTGGGTATATCCCTCGCTTTGAGCTCCTACGAGCAGTACTTC. This encodes CSASVGISLALSSYEQYF.